These T cell receptor beta chains were read from a single sample in a study of regulatory T cells in long-lasting Graves disease. MiXCR was run by TCRdb on the multiplex PCR reads, yielding one entry per CDR3 protein. The sample has about 430,000 distinct CDR3 sequences; 15% are singletons. These data were likewise used in another study, on T cells in Graves' hyperthyroidism and ophthalmopathy.

Sample: peripheral blood mononuclear cells (PBMCs), taken at new diagnosis, from a patient treated with antithyroid drugs. The origin of the receptors is a woman in her forties with Graves disease. Each CDR3 is given with its conserved first and last residue. D genes are given only for firm matches. The listing skips clone size in some rows; elsewhere it reads once, few, many or a size class.

>TRBJ2-1|NA|14|TRBV12-3/TRBV12-4|NA
TGTGCCAGCAGTTTTTCGGTCTCCTGCGATGAGCAGTTCTTC
CASSFSVSCDEQFF
>TRBJ1-1|many|15|TRBV28|NA
TGTGCCAGCAGAGGAACAGCCTTTATGAACACTGAAGCTTTCTTT
CASRGTAFMNTEAFF
>TRBJ1-3|NA|17|TRBV18|NA
TGTGCCAGCTCACCCGGGGAAGCCCTAAGCTCTGGAAACACCATATATTTT
CASSPGEALSSGNTIYF
>TRBJ1-1|many|14|TRBV19|NA
TGTGCCAGTAGTATAATGGACGGGGGCACTGAAGCTTTCTTT
CASSIMDGGTEAFF
>TRBJ1-1|many|12|TRBV30|TRBD1
TGTGCCTGGAAATGGACAGGAACTGAAGCTTTCTTT
CAWKWTGTEAFF
>TRBJ2-2|many|11|TRBV30|NA
TGTGCCTGGATGGGAACCGGGGAGCTGTTTTTT
CAWMGTGELFF
>TRBJ1-2|few|15|TRBV27|TRBD1
TGTGCCAGCAGTTTTCTCGGACAGGGGGCCTATGGCTACACCTTC
CASSFLGQGAYGYTF
>TRBJ2-1|many|14|TRBV19|TRBD1
TGTGCCAGTAGTGCGGGACAGGGGGCTGATGAGCAGTTCTTC
CASSAGQGADEQFF
>TRBJ1-1|NA|12|TRBV29-1|NA
TGCAGCGTTCTACACTCAAGAACTGAAGCTTTCTTT
CSVLHSRTEAFF
>TRBJ2-2|many|16|TRBV3-1|TRBD2
TGTGCCAGCAGCCAAGATGGCGGGAGTTTCACCGGGGAGCTGTTTTTT
CASSQDGGSFTGELFF
>TRBJ2-3|few|15|TRBV5-4|TRBD2
TGTGCCAGCAGCTTGGCCGGGACTAGCGGGAGTACGCAGTATTTT
CASSLAGTSGSTQYF
>TRBJ2-7|NA|17|TRBV20-1|TRBD2
TGCAGTGCTAGAAACTATCGGACTAGCGGGGGAACCTACGAGCAGTACTTC
CSARNYRTSGGTYEQYF
>TRBJ1-5|NA|14|TRBV28|NA
TGTGCCAGCTACGCAGCCGGTAGCAATCAGCCCCAGCATTTT
CASYAAGSNQPQHF
>TRBJ2-1|many|14|TRBV3-1|NA
TGTGCCAGCACCCAATGGAAGGGCCGCAATGAGCAGTTCTTC
CASTQWKGRNEQFF
>TRBJ2-3|many|12|TRBV30|NA
TGTGCCTGGAGCCCTAGGCGGGATACGCAGTATTTT
CAWSPRRDTQYF
>TRBJ2-1|many|15|TRBV3-1|NA
TGTGCCAGCAGCCAAGGAACAGGCGCCTACAATGAGCAGTTCTTC
CASSQGTGAYNEQFF